This T cell receptor beta chain was recorded in a study of identical twins. V was pared by 1 base and J by 2 bases, with 4 bases of the junction left unmatched. This CDR3 has 15 residues. Germline assignment: CDR1 SNHLY and CDR2 FYNNEI. Study-wide points: Out-of-frame alpha sequences shared by twins were enriched for low generation probability.

TCRdb itself ran the 5' RACE reads through MiXCR, one entry per CDR3 protein. The sample has over 500,000 distinct CDR3 sequences, 20% to 25% seen once. As regards this clonotype: Its antigen remains unidentified.

The sample was also reused in another study, on T cells expressing NK-cell markers. That study adds: Dominant NKG2C+ clonotypes accounted for roughly 1.0-7.0% of CD8+ T cells in a handful of donors.

Sequencing was performed on CD4+ T cells sorted from blood. This TCR came from a woman between 18 and 29 years old in good health. The chain joins TRBV2 to TRBJ1-1; the match to TRBD1 covers 7 bases. The DNA for the CDR3 is TGTGCCAGCAGTGAAGAGGGGGCGCGTAACACTGAAGCTTTCTTT. Protein: CASSEEGARNTEAFF.